This T cell receptor (beta chain) was captured in a study of cytomegalovirus exposure and HLA in healthy donors. Study-wide context: An early release of data contained 70 million to 95 million unique TCRs, which came from HLA-typed donors. Findings and caveats of the study: In a later analysis, at a false discovery rate of 0.05, 15,000 to 20,000 TCR beta sequences matched HLA alleles. Roughly uniform sequencing depth across donors was assumed, possibly incorrectly.

The CDR3 sequence is 14 residues long. The germline V and J ends were trimmed by 6 bases and 6 bases, with 12 bases remaining between them. Germline loops: CDR1 MNHNS, CDR2 SASEGT. The primer mix had 60 Vbeta and 13 Jbeta primers. TCRdb keeps only in-frame clones here, not all; method: immunoSEQ multiplex PCR. In the table there are almost 200,000 clones, 70% to 80% of which are singletons. Comment on this clone: The antigen remains unidentified.

This clonotype was obtained from a male donor in good health and CMV-seropositive. The sample comprised PBMCs. V gene TRBV6-1 combines with J gene TRBJ1-6; perhaps TRBD1 as D (6 bases). Here the CDR3 DNA reads TGTGCCAGCAGCGTGACAGGTTTTAATTCACCCCTCCACTTT. This encodes CASSVTGFNSPLHF.